This T cell receptor beta chain stems from a study of control samples from healthy donors and cancer patients. TCRdb's table, derived via immunoSEQ multiplex PCR, lists solely in-frame clones and lacks some. The sample has around 63,000 clones, around 87% seen once. The CDR3 is 15 residues long. CDR1 is MDHEN and CDR2 is SYDVKM in the germline V gene. Deletions cut 9 bases from V and 0 bases from J, with 15 bases between. This chain joins TRBV28 and TRBJ1-5; D possibly corresponds to TRBD1 (5 bases). The source material was PBMCs. The sequence derives from a woman aged 45-65 years with head and neck cancer. CDR3 protein: CASRDSQGSNQPQHF. Here the CDR3 DNA reads TGTGCCAGTCGGGACTCGCAGGGTAGCAATCAGCCCCAGCATTTT.